This TCR beta chain was obtained from a study of blood T cells in healthy people across ages. Study results and caveats: In the absence of known donor CMV status, changes in expanded clonotypes were possibly confounded.

The CDR3 is 15 amino acids. V lost 6 bases to trimming and J lost 12 bases; unmatched junction nucleotides: 10. Germline V gives CDR1 ENHRY, CDR2 SYGVKD. A second PCR, run for about 6 to 12 cycles, used a sample-barcoded 5' primer plus a J-beta primer mix. Each cDNA molecule was tagged by a template-switch adaptor with 12 random nucleotides. A single record per CDR3 protein comes from TCRdb applying MiXCR to the 5' RACE reads. The sample contains some 880,000 distinct CDR3 sequences, roughly 40% of which appear only once. On this clonotype: Its antigen remains unknown.

The clonotype comes from a man younger than 35 in good health. This chain connects TRBV10-3 to TRBJ2-1, with TRBD2 identical over 14 bases. Specimen: blood. CDR3: CAIRTSGGAYKGQFF. In DNA form, the CDR3 reads TGTGCCATCAGGACTAGCGGGGGGGCCTACAAGGGGCAGTTCTTC.